These T cell receptor beta chains were read from a single sample in a study of shared clonotypes between healthy human individuals. Only in-frame clones appear in the TCRdb table, and some are missing; sequencing was by immunoSEQ multiplex PCR. This sample has more than 2,000,000 clones; over 90% occur once, and the top ten carry about 0.39%. Sequencing was performed on naive CD4+ T cells from PBMCs. Source of these receptors: a young man in good health. Some clones in this sample may be carry-over from other donors' samples. CDR3s include the opening cysteine and the closing phenylalanine or tryptophan. The D gene is left open where the match is weak. The listing skips clone size in some rows; elsewhere it reads once, few, many or a size class.

size	V	D	J	DNA	CDR3
-	TRBV5-1	-	TRBJ1-1	TGCGCCAGCAGCTTGGGCAGGGCAGACACTGAAGCTTTCTTT	CASSLGRADTEAFF
-	TRBV25-1	TRBD2	TRBJ2-1	TGTGCCAGCAGTCCGACTAGCGGGAGGGCCGGTGAGCAGTTCTTC	CASSPTSGRAGEQFF
few	TRBV25-1	TRBD1	TRBJ1-3	TGTGCCAGCAGCCGTGGACAGGGGATATATTTT	CASSRGQGIYF
-	TRBV25-1	TRBD2	TRBJ2-1	TGTGCCAGCAGTATGACTAGCGGGAAAAAGCCCAGCAATGAGCAGTTCTTC	CASSMTSGKKPSNEQFF
-	TRBV11-2	-	TRBJ2-7	TGTGCCAGCAGCTTGAGGTACCCAAAGGGCCACTACGAGCAGTACTTC	CASSLRYPKGHYEQYF
-	TRBV7-3	-	TRBJ2-7	TGTGCCAGCAGCTCTTCCCCCGGTGCCTACGAGCAGTACTTC	CASSSSPGAYEQYF
-	TRBV29-1	-	TRBJ2-5	TGCAGCGTTATAGTAGGGGAGACCCAGTACTTC	CSVIVGETQYF
-	TRBV6-5	-	TRBJ2-7	TGTGCCAGCAGCCGCAGCTCCTACGAGCAGTACTTC	CASSRSSYEQYF
-	TRBV5-1	-	TRBJ2-1	TGCGCCAGCAGCTTGGCGGGACCATACAATGAGCAGTTCTTC	CASSLAGPYNEQFF
-	TRBV5-1	TRBD2	TRBJ2-1	TGCGCCAGCAGCTTGCCTAGCGGGATAGTCGATGAGCAGTTCTTC	CASSLPSGIVDEQFF
few	TRBV7-9	TRBD1	TRBJ1-5	TGTGCCAGCAGCTTAAATTCAGGGGGACGCAATCAGCCCCAGCATTTT	CASSLNSGGRNQPQHF
-	TRBV19	-	TRBJ1-2	TGTGCCAGTAGTAGGGACCCCGGGACCCGATATGGCTACACCTTC	CASSRDPGTRYGYTF
-	TRBV7-9	-	TRBJ1-6	TGTGCCAGCAGCTCACCGGGGAATAGTAATTCACCCCTCCACTTT	CASSSPGNSNSPLHF
-	TRBV6-5	-	TRBJ1-4	TGTGCCAGCAGTTACTCGGGAGCGCGGGCTGGGGAAAAACTGTTTTTT	CASSYSGARAGEKLFF
-	TRBV5-6	TRBD2	TRBJ2-1	TGTGCCAGCAGCCCAATTTCCGGGACTAGCGGGCGGTACAATGAGCAGTTCTTC	CASSPISGTSGRYNEQFF
-	TRBV10-3	-	TRBJ2-1	TGTGCCATCAGTGAGACAGGTCCAGATTCACTTGAGCAGTTCTTC	CAISETGPDSLEQFF